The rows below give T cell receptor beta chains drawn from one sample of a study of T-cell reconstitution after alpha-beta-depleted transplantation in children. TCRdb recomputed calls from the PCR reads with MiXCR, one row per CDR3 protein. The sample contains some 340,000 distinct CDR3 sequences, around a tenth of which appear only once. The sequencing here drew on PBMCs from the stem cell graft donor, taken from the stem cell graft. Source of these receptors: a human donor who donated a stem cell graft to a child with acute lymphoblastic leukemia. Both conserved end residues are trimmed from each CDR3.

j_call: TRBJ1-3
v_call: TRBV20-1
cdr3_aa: SARAGTDGNTIY

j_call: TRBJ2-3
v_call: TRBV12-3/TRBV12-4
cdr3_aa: ASSLAPGQPFADTQY

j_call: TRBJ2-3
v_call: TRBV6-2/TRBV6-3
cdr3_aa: VPSRRADTQY

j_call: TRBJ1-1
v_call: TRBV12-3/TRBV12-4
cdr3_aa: ASSSRNTEAF

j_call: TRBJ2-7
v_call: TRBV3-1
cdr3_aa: ASSKTGDKGGEQY

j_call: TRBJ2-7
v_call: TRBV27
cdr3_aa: ASSFGYEQY

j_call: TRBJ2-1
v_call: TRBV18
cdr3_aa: ASSPIPSGSSGNEQF

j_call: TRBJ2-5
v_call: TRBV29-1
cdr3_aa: SVQGGRGETQY

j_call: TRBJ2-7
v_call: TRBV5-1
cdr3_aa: ASSFGFDPRAYSYEQY

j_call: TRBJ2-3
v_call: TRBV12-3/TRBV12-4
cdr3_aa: ASRLPNTDTQY

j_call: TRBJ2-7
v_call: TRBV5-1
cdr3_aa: ASSLGDPVYEQY

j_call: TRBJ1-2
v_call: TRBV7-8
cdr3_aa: ASSPPGQPYGYT

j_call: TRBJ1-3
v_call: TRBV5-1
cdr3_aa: ASSSEAGTGNTIY

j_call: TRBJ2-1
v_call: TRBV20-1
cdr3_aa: TVLYNEQF

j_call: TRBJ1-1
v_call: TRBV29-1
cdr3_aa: SVVVQEDGYTEAF

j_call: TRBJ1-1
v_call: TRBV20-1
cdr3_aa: SAQGGVRSSDTEAF

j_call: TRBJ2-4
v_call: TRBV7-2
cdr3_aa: ASSLASFGGLAKNIQY

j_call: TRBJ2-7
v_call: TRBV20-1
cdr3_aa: SAFKTVWEHEQY

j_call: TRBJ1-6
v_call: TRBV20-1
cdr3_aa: SAREGGGSRNSPLH

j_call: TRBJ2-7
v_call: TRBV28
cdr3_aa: ASSFFRGGGEQY

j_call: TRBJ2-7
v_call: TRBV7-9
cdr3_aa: ASSHQGYYEQY

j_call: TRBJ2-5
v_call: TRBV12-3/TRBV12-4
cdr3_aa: ASSLYQIKQETQY

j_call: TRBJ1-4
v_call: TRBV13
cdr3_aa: ASSLKTGGREKLF

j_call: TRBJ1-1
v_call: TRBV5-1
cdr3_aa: ASTEAPNTEAF

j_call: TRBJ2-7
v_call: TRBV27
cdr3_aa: ASSGGNYYEQY

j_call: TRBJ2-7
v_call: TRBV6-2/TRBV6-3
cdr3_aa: ASSYSTWSVSSYEQY

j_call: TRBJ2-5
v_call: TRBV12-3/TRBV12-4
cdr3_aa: ASSLRGEQTQY

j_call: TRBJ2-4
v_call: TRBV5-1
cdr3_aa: ASSRREGAKNIQY

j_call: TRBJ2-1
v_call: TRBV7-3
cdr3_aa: ASSPLGLPSSYNEQF

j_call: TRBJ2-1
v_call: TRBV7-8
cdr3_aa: ASSPRLGPYNEQF

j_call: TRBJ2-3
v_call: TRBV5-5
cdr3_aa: ASSPRATSLDTQY

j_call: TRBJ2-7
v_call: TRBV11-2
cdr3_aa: ASSLVFIGGEQY

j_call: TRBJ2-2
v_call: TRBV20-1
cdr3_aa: SARTGNTGELF

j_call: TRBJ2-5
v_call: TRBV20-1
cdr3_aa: SAREPRGGQETQY

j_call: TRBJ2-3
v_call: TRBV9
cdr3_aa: ASSPWDSTDTQY

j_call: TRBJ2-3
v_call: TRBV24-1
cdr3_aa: ATSDASGRPDTQY

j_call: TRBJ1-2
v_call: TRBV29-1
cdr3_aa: SADRGLGYGYT

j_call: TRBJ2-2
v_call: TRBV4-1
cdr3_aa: ASSQDPQGGGELF

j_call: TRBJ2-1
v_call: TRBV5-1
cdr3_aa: ASRDAGARNEQF

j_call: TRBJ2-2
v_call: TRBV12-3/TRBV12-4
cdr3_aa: ASSPSGQGNTGELF

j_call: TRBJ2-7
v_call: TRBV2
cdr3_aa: ASSDRGYDEQY

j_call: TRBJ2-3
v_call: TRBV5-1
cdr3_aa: ASTSPSGRGTDTQY